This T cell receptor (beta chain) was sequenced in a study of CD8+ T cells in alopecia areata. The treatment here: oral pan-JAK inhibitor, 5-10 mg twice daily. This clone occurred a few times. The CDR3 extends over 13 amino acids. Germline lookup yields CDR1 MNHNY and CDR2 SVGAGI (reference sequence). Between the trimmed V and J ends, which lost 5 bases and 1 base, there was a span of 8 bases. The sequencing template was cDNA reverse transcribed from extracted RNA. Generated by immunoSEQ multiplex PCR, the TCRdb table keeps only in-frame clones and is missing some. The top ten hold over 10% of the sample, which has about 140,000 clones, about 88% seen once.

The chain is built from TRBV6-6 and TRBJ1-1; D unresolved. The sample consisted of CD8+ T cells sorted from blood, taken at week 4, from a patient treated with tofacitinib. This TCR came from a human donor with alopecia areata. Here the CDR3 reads CASSPRENTEAFF. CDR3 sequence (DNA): TGTGCCAGCAGTCCCCGAGAGAACACTGAAGCTTTCTTT.